What follows are 14 T cell receptor beta chains derived from one specimen sequenced in a study of technical replicates of blood from several donors. The data were produced by immunoSEQ multiplex PCR, yet TCRdb's version contains in-frame clones alone and is incomplete. The top ten clones hold 0.26% of a sample with roughly 85,000 clones, approximately 95% of them seen once. The specimen sequenced was T cells isolated from PBMCs. Every receptor here comes from a human donor in good health.

CDR3: CASRNDRGANYGYTF. The CDR3 DNA follows: TGTGCCAGCAGAAATGACAGGGGCGCTAACTATGGCTACACCTTC. The genes are TRBV2 and TRBJ1-2; 8 bases line up with TRBD1. CDR3 length: 15 residues. Trimming took 6 bases from V and 0 from J; bases not matched to a gene: 6. Germline assignment: CDR1 SNHLY and CDR2 FYNNEI.

This chain uses TRBV29-1 with TRBJ1-2, with TRBD1 matching 8 bases. Germline trimming cut 6 bases from V and 4 bases from J; bases unmatched to any gene: 13. The CDR3 is made up of 15 amino acids. The germline CDR1 and CDR2 sequences are SQVTM and ANQGSEA. CDR3 DNA: TGCAGCGTACCAAGTAATACAGGGGGTCTCTATGGCTACACCTTC. Translating it yields CSVPSNTGGLYGYTF.

The chain links TRBV28 to TRBJ1-1; D remains ambiguous. CDR1 and CDR2 (germline): MDHEN, SYDVKM. The CDR3 extends over 13 amino acids. Trimming left V 7 bases short and J 1 base short, with 10 bases between. DNA for the CDR3: TGTGCCAGCACTCTGGGAGAGAACACTGAAGCTTTCTTT. Its protein is CASTLGENTEAFF.

Only one count was recorded for this clone. The rearrangement uses TRBV4-1 and TRBJ1-4, with TRBD1 as a possible D gene (6 bases). V was clipped by 5 bases and J by 8 bases, with 21 bases between them. Germline-derived CDR1 and CDR2 are MGHRA and YSYEKL. The CDR3 contains 16 residues. CDR3 nucleotides: TGCGCCAGCAGCACCCACAGGGTCCGTATCTTGGAAAAACTGTTTTTT. Its protein product is CASSTHRVRILEKLFF.

V and J are TRBV5-1 and TRBJ1-5; D uncertain. This CDR3 region has 14 residues. V was shortened by 5 bases and J by 4 bases, with 13 bases between the two germline ends. Germline CDR1 is SGHRS and CDR2 is YFSETQ. For the CDR3, the DNA is TGCGCCAGCAGGCCTAAACAGTTTAATCAGCCCCAGCATTTT. It is translated as CASRPKQFNQPQHF. Full variable domain (missing parts from reference TRBV5-1 and TRBJ1-5): KAGVTQTPRYLIKTRGQQVTLSCSPISGHRSVSWYQQTPGQGLQFLFEYFSETQRNKGNFPGRFSGRQFSNSRSEMNVSTLELGDSALYLCASRPKQFNQPQHFGDGTRLSIL.

The CDR3 DNA sequence: TGCGCCAGCAGCTTAGAAGGTCAGGCTGGTGATACGCAGTATTTT. As protein: CASSLEGQAGDTQYF. The chain recombines TRBV5-1 with TRBJ2-3; D call uncertain. The V and J ends lost 2 bases and 6 bases respectively, with 16 bases between them. The CDR3 covers 15 residues. Germline assignment: CDR1 SGHRS and CDR2 YFSETQ.

The rearrangement joins TRBV6-6 to TRBJ2-5; TRBD1 is a possible D gene (6 bases). CDR3 length equals 15 residues. Germline V lookup: CDR1 MNHNY, CDR2 SVGAGI (reference sequence). The V end lost 6 bases, the J end lost 5 bases, and 19 bases lay between the germline ends. DNA of the CDR3: TGTGCCAGCAGGAGACAGGCCCTTCCGGTGGAGACCCAGTACTTC. Translation: CASRRQALPVETQYF.

This clone has only a few counts. The J gene is TRBJ1-5, the V gene TRBV18; no firm D call. The CDR3 extends over 13 amino acids. Trimming removed 5 bases at V and 0 bases at J, with 5 bases between. The germline CDR1 and CDR2 sequences are KGHSH and LQKENI. The CDR3 DNA reads TGTGCCAGCTCAGTAGATAGCAATCAGCCCCAGCATTTT. Translated: CASSVDSNQPQHF.

This sequence joins TRBV5-1 and TRBJ2-7; TRBD1 is a possible D gene (6 bases). This CDR3 contains 14 residues. Trimming stripped 4 bases from V and 2 bases from J, with 13 bases between. The germline CDR1 and CDR2 sequences are SGHRS and YFSETQ. CDR3 nucleotides: TGCGCCAGCAGCGACGGACAGTTAGCCTACGAGCAGTACTTC. It encodes CASSDGQLAYEQYF. Supplemented by reference TRBV5-1 and TRBJ2-7, the full variable domain reads KAGVTQTPRYLIKTRGQQVTLSCSPISGHRSVSWYQQTPGQGLQFLFEYFSETQRNKGNFPGRFSGRQFSNSRSEMNVSTLELGDSALYLCASSDGQLAYEQYFGPGTRLTVT.

This clone was seen more than once but under ten times. The chain is built from TRBV11-2 and TRBJ1-1, with 8 bases that match TRBD1. With V trimmed by 5 bases and J by 6 bases, 8 bases remained unmatched. The CDR3 runs 14 residues. CDR1 SGHAT and CDR2 FQNNGV come from the germline V gene. The DNA of the CDR3 is TGTGCCAGCAGCCAGAATACAGGGGGAGCTGAAGCTTTCTTT. Its protein product is CASSQNTGGAEAFF.

In DNA form, the CDR3 reads TGTGCCAGCAGCGTAGAACAGAACACTGAAGCTTTCTTT. Translated, it gives CASSVEQNTEAFF. This chain uses TRBV9 with TRBJ1-1; D is uncertain. The germline V gene encodes CDR1 SGDLS and CDR2 YYNGEE. Trimming took 0 bases from V and 1 from J, leaving 4 bases between them. This CDR3 has 13 amino acids. The variable domain in full, with the rest retrieved from reference TRBV9 and TRBJ1-1, is DSGVTQTPKHLITATGQRVTLRCSPRSGDLSVYWYQQSLDQGLQFLIQYYNGEERAKGNILERFSAQQFPDLHSELNLSSLELGDSALYFCASSVEQNTEAFFGQGTRLTVV.

This clone was detected once. The rearrangement uses TRBV29-1 and TRBJ2-2; D remains ambiguous. This CDR3 is 10 amino acids long. Germline lookup yields CDR1 SQVTM and CDR2 ANQGSEA. With 6 bases removed from V and 6 bases from J, the gap between germline ends came to 5 bases. The CDR3 spells CSVRSGELFF. The CDR3, as DNA: TGCAGCGTGCGGTCCGGGGAGCTGTTTTTT.

V and J are TRBV27 and TRBJ2-5, with 8 nucleotides matching TRBD2. The junction had 19 bases not matched to a gene; V was cut back by 2 bases and J by 5 bases. CDR1 and CDR2 from the germline V gene are MNHEY and SMNVEV (reference sequence). CDR3 length: 19 residues. CDR3 protein: CASSLSKGTSHHIDETQYF. In nucleotides, the CDR3 is TGTGCCAGCAGTTTAAGTAAGGGGACTAGTCACCATATCGATGAGACCCAGTACTTC.

The chain recombines TRBV18 with TRBJ2-1; 7 positions match TRBD1. This CDR3 region has 14 residues. Germline CDR1 reads KGHSH; CDR2 reads LQKENI. The J segment lost 7 bases and the V segment lost 3 bases, leaving 6 bases of the junction unmatched. CDR3 sequence reads: CASSPPDRKNEQFF. CDR3 DNA sequence: TGTGCCAGCTCACCTCCGGACAGGAAAAATGAGCAGTTCTTC.